The 15 T cell receptor beta chains listed next were all sequenced from one sample in a study of T cell responses to AZD1222 COVID-19 vaccine. Sequencing used immunoSEQ multiplex PCR; TCRdb keeps in-frame clones, though not all of them. The sample has tens of thousands of clones, around 90% seen once. Sequenced material: peripheral blood, taken on day 0 of AZD1222 vaccination. These receptors were taken from an adult in good health.

V usage is TRBV13 and J usage is TRBJ1-1, with D uncertain. V lost 0 bases, J lost 7 bases, and 18 bases lay in between. This CDR3 region has 16 residues. Germline loops: CDR1 PRHDT, CDR2 FYEKMQ (reference sequence). CDR3 sequence: CASSLGAGRLKLEAFF. The CDR3 DNA is TGTGCCAGCAGCTTAGGGGCGGGCAGGCTAAAACTTGAAGCTTTCTTT.

This chain links TRBV2 with TRBJ1-5; tentatively, D is TRBD1 (6 bases). Between the trimmed V and J ends, which lost 6 bases and 11 bases, there was a span of 17 bases. This CDR3 is built from 13 residues. Germline values: CDR1 SNHLY, CDR2 FYNNEI. The CDR3 bases are TGTGCCAGCAGCGCAGGGGTGGGTGAGGCCCAGCATTTT. Translation gives CASSAGVGEAQHF.

This clone was seen a few times. The chain has TRBV12-3 or TRBV12-4 and TRBJ1-2; D is uncertain. The CDR3 contains 12 residues. The V end was cut by 5 bases, the J end by 4 bases, with 8 bases between. CDR3 sequence (DNA): TGTGCCAGCAGTCCCTGGGGCTATGGCTACACCTTC. Its translation is CASSPWGYGYTF.

The rearrangement joins TRBV11-2 to TRBJ2-5; unclear D gene. Germline V gene lookup returns CDR1 SGHAT and CDR2 FQNNGV. The CDR3 consists of 13 residues. Trimming pared 1 base from V and 5 bases from J, leaving 8 bases between. The CDR3 DNA reads TGTGCCAGCAGCTTAGTGGGGTGGGAGACCCAGTACTTC. Amino acid sequence: CASSLVGWETQYF. Drawing the rest from reference TRBV11-2 and TRBJ2-5, the complete variable domain is EAGVAQSPRYKIIEKRQSVAFWCNPISGHATLYWYQQILGQGPKLLIQFQNNGVVDDSQLPKDRFSAERLKGVDSTLKIQPAKLEDSAVYLCASSLVGWETQYFGPGTRLLVL.

The chain employs TRBV9 and TRBJ2-1, with D uncertain. The ends were cut back, 4 bases at V and 9 bases at J, with 14 bases in the middle. The CDR3 runs 13 residues. Germline CDR1 SGDLS, CDR2 YYNGEE. The CDR3 DNA reads TGTGCCAGCAGCCTTTTCATCACGGGTGAGCAGTTCTTC. Protein sequence: CASSLFITGEQFF.

V usage is TRBV7-6 and J usage is TRBJ2-7, with D unresolved. Germline-derived CDR1 and CDR2 are SGHVS and FNYEAQ. V was cut by 0 bases and J by 7 bases, with 10 bases left in between. The CDR3 covers 13 residues. CDR3: CASSLARFGEQYF. In DNA form, the CDR3 reads TGTGCCAGCAGCTTAGCTAGGTTTGGTGAGCAGTACTTC.

The chain recombines TRBV5-5 with TRBJ1-2; no definite D call. Germline values: CDR1 SGHKS, CDR2 YYEKEE (reference sequence). V was pared by 4 bases and J by 6 bases, with 13 bases between. The length of the CDR3 is 13 residues. The CDR3 loop is CASSQSVWDGYTF. In DNA form, the CDR3 reads TGTGCCAGCAGCCAAAGCGTGTGGGATGGCTACACCTTC.

This clone was seen just once. The genes are TRBV30 and TRBJ1-3; D remains unclear. Germline V gene sequence: CDR1 GTSNPN, CDR2 SVGIG (reference sequence). This CDR3 is 14 amino acids long. The V end was cut by 5 bases, the J end by 0 bases, with 11 bases between. CDR3 nucleotides: TGTGCCTGGGGGGTTATGAGCTCTGGAAACACCATATATTTT. Its protein product is CAWGVMSSGNTIYF.

The chain recombines TRBV9 with TRBJ2-5; the D gene is possibly TRBD2 (6 bases). The CDR3 totals 15 residues. CDR1 is SGDLS, CDR2 YYNGEE, per germline. Between the trimmed V and J ends, which lost 3 bases and 2 bases, there was a span of 14 bases. This CDR3 is CASSAWDSLQETQYF. The CDR3, as DNA: TGTGCCAGCAGCGCCTGGGACTCCCTGCAAGAGACCCAGTACTTC.

The gene calls are TRBV12-3 or TRBV12-4 and TRBJ1-5; D remains ambiguous. This CDR3 has 12 amino acids. The germline V and J ends were trimmed by 0 bases and 3 bases, with 0 bases remaining between them. The CDR3 region has the DNA TGTGCCAGCAGTTTAGCCAATCAGCCCCAGCATTTT. As protein: CASSLANQPQHF.

The chain carries TRBV7-9 and TRBJ1-4; a possible D gene is TRBD1 (6 bases). CDR1 and CDR2 (germline): SEHNR, FQNEAQ (reference sequence). V was clipped by 5 bases and J by 4 bases, with 17 bases between them. The CDR3 sequence is 16 residues long. CDR3 DNA sequence: TGTGCCAGCAGCCCGACCTGGACAGTCCTTAATGAAAAACTGTTTTTT. As protein: CASSPTWTVLNEKLFF.

The J gene is TRBJ2-7, the V gene TRBV10-3; D might be TRBD1 or TRBD2, each matching 5 bases. V lost 8 bases and J 3 bases, leaving 11 bases between the germline ends. The CDR3 runs 12 residues. In germline, CDR1 is ENHRY, CDR2 SYGVKD. The CDR3 sequence is CAIRDPSYEQYF. The CDR3, as DNA: TGTGCCATCCGGGACCCTAGCTACGAGCAGTACTTC.

This sequence joins TRBV11-3 and TRBJ2-6, with TRBD1 as a possible D gene (6 bases). There are 13 residues in the CDR3. V dropped 10 bases and J dropped 1 base, with 8 bases sitting between them. CDR1 is SGHNT, CDR2 YENEEA, per germline. CDR3 residues: CATRGSGANVLTF. Here the CDR3 DNA reads TGTGCCACCAGGGGTTCTGGGGCCAACGTCCTGACTTTC.

The gene calls are TRBV9 and TRBJ1-5, with unresolved D. The germline CDR1 and CDR2 sequences are SGDLS and YYNGEE. The CDR3 spans 13 residues. Trimming removed 3 bases at V and 3 bases at J, with 7 bases between. The CDR3: CASSASINQPQHF. Written as DNA, the CDR3 is TGTGCCAGCAGCGCCAGTATCAATCAGCCCCAGCATTTT.

The CDR3: CASSWRLAGVRETQYF. In DNA form, the CDR3 reads TGTGCCAGCAGCTGGCGACTAGCGGGAGTGAGAGAGACCCAGTACTTC. The V gene is TRBV5-5, the J gene TRBJ2-5; 12 bases line up with TRBD2. After removal of 3 bases from V and 4 bases from J, the junction contained 7 bases not matched to a gene. The CDR3 runs to 16 residues. CDR1 and CDR2 from the germline V gene are SGHKS and YYEKEE (reference sequence).